A single sample gave rise to the 20 T cell receptor beta chains below, sequenced in a study of neurological immune-mediated disorders. A single record per CDR3 protein comes from TCRdb applying MiXCR to the 5' RACE reads. This repertoire shows some 50,000 distinct CDR3 sequences, under 30% found once; its top ten account for around a quarter. Sequences were obtained from PBMCs. Receptors were obtained from a woman in her sixties or seventies in good health.

In this sample, this clonotype turned up many times. This chain links TRBV7-9 with TRBJ2-2, with TRBD2 matching over 9 bases. The CDR3 contains 17 residues. Trimming removed 3 bases from V and 2 bases from J; junction bases left unmatched: 7. CDR1 is SEHNR and CDR2 is FQNEAQ in the germline V gene (reference sequence). CDR3 in amino acids: CASSFLTSGTNTGELFF. In DNA form, the CDR3 reads TGTGCCAGCAGCTTCCTGACTAGCGGAACCAACACCGGGGAGCTGTTTTTT.

Ten or more counts support this clonotype. The chain has TRBV29-1 and TRBJ2-3; D might be TRBD1 (5 bases). Germline CDR1 SQVTM, CDR2 ANQGSEA. Trimming removed 3 bases from V and 0 bases from J, with 10 bases in between. The CDR3 loop spans 14 amino acids. Here the CDR3 reads CSVDAGISTDTQYF. The CDR3 region has the DNA TGCAGCGTTGACGCAGGGATAAGCACAGATACGCAGTATTTT.

V and J are TRBV5-6 and TRBJ1-2; D ambiguous. Germline-derived CDR1 and CDR2 are SGHDT and YYEEEE. The CDR3 is 14 amino acids. The germline V and J ends were trimmed by 0 bases and 2 bases, with 8 bases remaining between them. The CDR3 nucleotides read TGTGCCAGCAGCTTGGACGCAGTCAACTATGGCTACACCTTC. Translating gives CASSLDAVNYGYTF. Filled out from reference TRBV5-6 and TRBJ1-2, the complete variable domain reads DAGVTQSPTHLIKTRGQQVTLRCSPKSGHDTVSWYQQALGQGPQFIFQYYEEEERQRGNFPDRFSGHQFPNYSSELNVNALLLGDSALYLCASSLDAVNYGYTFGSGTRLTVV.

There are many counts of this clonotype. The V and J genes are TRBV10-3 and TRBJ2-5; D might be TRBD2 (5 bases). The CDR3 covers 15 residues. CDR1 ENHRY and CDR2 SYGVKD come from the germline V gene. V was pared by 0 bases and J by 3 bases, with 11 bases between. The CDR3 DNA is TGTGCCATCAGTGAGTCGAGAGGGCGAGAAGAGACCCAGTACTTC. It translates to CAISESRGREETQYF.

The chain couples TRBV15 to TRBJ2-7; D unresolved. The CDR3 loop spans 13 amino acids. Germline V gene data show CDR1 as LNHNV and CDR2 as YYDKDF (reference sequence). Trimming cost V 5 bases and J 3 bases, with 11 bases left between them. As DNA, the CDR3 is TGTGCCACCAGCCGTGAACGGAGCTACGAGCAGTACTTC. Translation: CATSRERSYEQYF.

The table lists this clonotype with many counts. The chain has TRBV20-1 and TRBJ1-4; possible D gene TRBD1, 5 bases. Germline CDR1 DFQATT, CDR2 SNEGSKA (reference sequence). This CDR3 contains 13 residues. Trimming took off 4 bases at V and 1 base at J, with 7 bases between the two ends. This chain's CDR3 is CSAIQGTNEKLFF. The CDR3 DNA follows: TGCAGTGCTATCCAGGGAACTAATGAAAAACTGTTTTTT.

In its sample, this clonotype was seen a few times. The chain recombines TRBV6-5 with TRBJ1-4; 8 nucleotides agree with TRBD1. Trimming removed 2 bases from V and 8 bases from J; junction bases left unmatched: 7. Germline V gene data show CDR1 as MNHEY and CDR2 as SVGAGI. There are 15 residues in the CDR3. CDR3 sequence: CASSYPGQGLEKLFF. CDR3 in DNA: TGTGCCAGCAGTTACCCAGGACAGGGACTCGAAAAACTGTTTTTT.

In this sample, this clonotype turned up many times. The V gene is TRBV7-2, the J gene TRBJ2-7, with TRBD2 identical over 8 bases. CDR3 length equals 18 residues. The V gene's germline CDR1 is SGHTA and CDR2 FQGNSA. The J segment lost 3 bases and the V segment lost 3 bases, leaving 16 bases of the junction unmatched. The CDR3 sequence is CASSLPSEPGLGLYEQYF. The CDR3 DNA follows: TGTGCCAGCAGCTTGCCCTCCGAACCGGGACTAGGTCTCTACGAGCAGTACTTC.

This clonotype was seen more than once but under ten times. The chain recombines TRBV24-1 with TRBJ1-1, with 9 bases identical to TRBD1. Germline loops: CDR1 KGHDR, CDR2 SFDVKD. V trimming: 7 bases; J trimming: 5 bases; junction bases outside the gene matches: 4. This CDR3 contains 13 residues. The CDR3 sequence is CATRDRGNTEAFF. In DNA, the CDR3 is TGTGCCACCAGAGACAGGGGGAATACTGAAGCTTTCTTT.

The V and J genes are TRBV5-1 and TRBJ2-1; D might be TRBD2 (6 bases). The CDR3 has 15 amino acids. Trimming removed 7 bases at V and 6 bases at J, with 20 bases between. The V gene's germline CDR1 is SGHRS and CDR2 YFSETQ. DNA of the CDR3: TGCGCCAGCCCCCCTAGCGTGATGGGGCCCAATGAGCAGTTCTTC. This translates into CASPPSVMGPNEQFF. Looking up the rest from reference TRBV5-1 and TRBJ2-1 gives the full variable domain: KAGVTQTPRYLIKTRGQQVTLSCSPISGHRSVSWYQQTPGQGLQFLFEYFSETQRNKGNFPGRFSGRQFSNSRSEMNVSTLELGDSALYLCASPPSVMGPNEQFFGPGTRLTVL.

V usage is TRBV5-1 and J usage is TRBJ2-4, with a possible D match to TRBD1 (6 bases). This CDR3 has 17 amino acids. With 0 bases removed from V and 0 bases from J, the gap between germline ends came to 13 bases. Germline assignment: CDR1 SGHRS and CDR2 YFSETQ. This CDR3 is CASSLALGGEAKNIQYF. CDR3 in DNA: TGCGCCAGCAGCTTGGCCCTAGGGGGTGAAGCCAAAAACATTCAGTACTTC.

The rearrangement links TRBV2 to TRBJ2-1, with 9 bases that match TRBD1. This CDR3 spans 15 amino acids. Germline-derived CDR1 and CDR2 are SNHLY and FYNNEI. J was trimmed by 6 bases and V by 6 bases; bases with no gene match: 9. The CDR3 DNA is TGTGCCAGCAGAGCCGGGACAGGGAGGTCCAATGAGCAGTTCTTC. Protein product: CASRAGTGRSNEQFF.

This clonotype has ten or more counts. The rearrangement uses TRBV5-1 and TRBJ1-1; TRBD1 matches at 8 bases. Germline lookup yields CDR1 SGHRS and CDR2 YFSETQ. Trimming cost V 4 bases and J 0 bases; bases outside gene matches: 8. CDR3 length: 16 amino acids. CDR3 region: CASSLIGQGLNTEAFF. CDR3 sequence (DNA): TGCGCCAGCAGCCTTATCGGACAGGGATTGAACACTGAAGCTTTCTTT. The whole variable domain, remainder taken from reference TRBV5-1 and TRBJ1-1, is KAGVTQTPRYLIKTRGQQVTLSCSPISGHRSVSWYQQTPGQGLQFLFEYFSETQRNKGNFPGRFSGRQFSNSRSEMNVSTLELGDSALYLCASSLIGQGLNTEAFFGQGTRLTVV.

DNA for the CDR3: TGCAGTGCTAGAGACCGGACGGCGCGGGAGACCCAGTACTTC. Amino acid sequence: CSARDRTARETQYF. This chain joins TRBV20-1 and TRBJ2-5, with D hard to call. V lost 0 bases, J lost 5 bases, and 13 bases lay in between. Germline V gene lookup returns CDR1 DFQATT and CDR2 SNEGSKA (reference sequence). There are 14 residues in the CDR3.

At least ten counts were recorded for this clonotype. V usage is TRBV20-1 and J usage is TRBJ1-3; D is uncertain. The CDR3 has 15 amino acids. V was shortened by 0 bases and J by 0 bases, with 9 bases between the two germline ends. The germline V gene has CDR1 DFQATT and CDR2 SNEGSKA (reference sequence). CDR3 amino acids: CSARDGQSSGNTIYF. The CDR3 DNA reads as TGCAGTGCTAGAGATGGGCAGAGCTCTGGAAACACCATATATTTT.

This clonotype was detected ten times or more. This chain joins TRBV29-1 and TRBJ1-1; maybe TRBD1 (5 bases). CDR1 is SQVTM, CDR2 ANQGSEA, per germline. This CDR3 has 14 amino acids. V was shortened by 4 bases and J by 5 bases, with 17 bases between the two germline ends. CDR3 protein: CSVAGQADRTEAFF. The CDR3 coding sequence is TGCAGCGTTGCGGGGCAGGCGGATCGAACTGAAGCTTTCTTT.

This clonotype was seen ten or more times. This sequence joins TRBV12-3 or TRBV12-4 and TRBJ2-1; TRBD2 matches 9 bases. This CDR3 spans 13 amino acids. The V and J ends lost 6 bases and 10 bases, in that order; junction bases with no gene match: 7. This CDR3 is CASRISGRREQFF. DNA of the CDR3: TGTGCCAGCAGGATTAGCGGGAGACGGGAGCAGTTCTTC.

This clonotype was recorded many times. The rearrangement uses TRBV6-5 and TRBJ2-1, with 16 bases that match TRBD2. Germline CDR1 reads MNHEY; CDR2 reads SVGAGI. V lost 0 bases and J lost 1; bases outside the gene matches: 3. There are 19 residues in the CDR3. The CDR3 spells CASSYSGLAGGPSYNEQFF. Written as DNA, the CDR3 is TGTGCCAGCAGTTACTCGGGACTAGCGGGAGGGCCGTCCTACAATGAGCAGTTCTTC.

This clonotype was recorded at least ten times. The CDR3 is CASSSRAASTDTQYF. The CDR3 DNA reads as TGTGCCAGCAGTAGCAGGGCCGCTAGCACAGATACGCAGTATTTT. The rearrangement links TRBV6-4 to TRBJ2-3, with D possibly being TRBD1 (5 bases). Per germline, CDR1 MRHNA and CDR2 SNTAGT. There are 15 residues in the CDR3. V lost 5 bases and J lost 0, with 12 bases in between.

This clonotype has at least ten counts. J is TRBJ2-7 and V is TRBV20-1, with TRBD2 identical over 10 bases. V gave up 5 bases and J gave up 1 base; unmatched junction bases: 5. This CDR3 contains 14 residues. Germline V gene sequence: CDR1 DFQATT, CDR2 SNEGSKA (reference sequence). CDR3 amino acids: CSAPPTSGSYEQYF. In nucleotides, the CDR3 is TGCAGTGCTCCACCGACTAGCGGGTCCTACGAGCAGTACTTC.